This passage covers 2 T cell receptor beta chains from one sample sequenced in a study of blood T cell repertoires in COVID-19. Data came from immunoSEQ multiplex PCR; TCRdb stores just in-frame clones and leaves some out. The sample shows about 160,000 clones, about nine tenths of them seen only once. Source material: peripheral blood. These receptors were collected from a man aged 18 to 29 with acute or convalescent COVID-19.

V gene TRBV4-2 combines with J gene TRBJ2-5, with 9 bases that match TRBD2. Germline V CDR1 and CDR2: LGHNA, YNFKEQ. The CDR3 is made up of 16 amino acids. V shed 4 bases and J 3 bases; nucleotides not matched to a gene: 9. The CDR3 coding sequence is TGTGCCAGCAGCCGACGCAGCGGGGGGACAGAAGAGACCCAGTACTTC. This codes for CASSRRSGGTEETQYF.

The genes are TRBV2 and TRBJ2-2, with TRBD1 matching over 8 bases. The CDR3 sequence is 15 residues long. J gave up 4 bases and V 3 bases, and 4 bases lay outside the gene matches. The V gene's germline CDR1 is SNHLY and CDR2 FYNNEI. The CDR3 nucleotides read TGTGCCAGCAGTGAGACAGGGGTGTCCACCGGGGAGCTGTTTTTT. Its protein is CASSETGVSTGELFF.